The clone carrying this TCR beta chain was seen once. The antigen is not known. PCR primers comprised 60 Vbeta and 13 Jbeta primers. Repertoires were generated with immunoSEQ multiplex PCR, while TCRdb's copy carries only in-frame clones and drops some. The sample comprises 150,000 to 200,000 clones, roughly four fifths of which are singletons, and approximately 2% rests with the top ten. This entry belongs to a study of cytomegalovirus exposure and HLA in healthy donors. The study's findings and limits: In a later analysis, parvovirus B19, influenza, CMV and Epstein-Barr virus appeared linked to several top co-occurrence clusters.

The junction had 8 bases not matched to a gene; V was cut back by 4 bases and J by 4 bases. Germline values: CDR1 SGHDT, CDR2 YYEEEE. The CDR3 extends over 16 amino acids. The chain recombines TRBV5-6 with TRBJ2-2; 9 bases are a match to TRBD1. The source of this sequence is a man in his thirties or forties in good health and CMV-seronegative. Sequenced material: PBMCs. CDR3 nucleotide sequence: TGTGCCAGCAGCCGATGGACAGGGGAGGTCACCGGGGAGCTGTTTTTT. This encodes CASSRWTGEVTGELFF.